This record concerns one T cell receptor (beta chain) sequence. This record belongs to a study of OX40 agonist ivuxolimab in advanced cancers. Turning to the study itself: Anti-PD-1, anti-PD-L1 or anti-CTLA-4 therapy given earlier was allowed, and around 40% had some.

Germline V lookup: CDR1 GTSNPN, CDR2 SVGIG (reference sequence). Trimming stripped 0 bases from V and 3 bases from J, with 15 bases between. The CDR3 consists of 16 residues. The data were produced by immunoSEQ multiplex PCR, yet TCRdb's version contains in-frame clones alone and is incomplete. The sample has 70,000 to 90,000 clones; 84% are singletons. The sequencing here drew on CD4+ or CD8+ T cells sorted from blood, taken in a trial of the OX40 agonist ivuxolimab. The sequence was collected from an adult with an advanced solid tumor such as melanoma, head and neck, liver or kidney cancer. The chain has TRBV30 and TRBJ2-1, with D perhaps TRBD1 or TRBD2 (5 bases each). The CDR3 protein is CAWSVPYGDLYNEQFF. CDR3 sequence (DNA): TGTGCCTGGAGTGTCCCATACGGGGACCTCTACAATGAGCAGTTCTTC.